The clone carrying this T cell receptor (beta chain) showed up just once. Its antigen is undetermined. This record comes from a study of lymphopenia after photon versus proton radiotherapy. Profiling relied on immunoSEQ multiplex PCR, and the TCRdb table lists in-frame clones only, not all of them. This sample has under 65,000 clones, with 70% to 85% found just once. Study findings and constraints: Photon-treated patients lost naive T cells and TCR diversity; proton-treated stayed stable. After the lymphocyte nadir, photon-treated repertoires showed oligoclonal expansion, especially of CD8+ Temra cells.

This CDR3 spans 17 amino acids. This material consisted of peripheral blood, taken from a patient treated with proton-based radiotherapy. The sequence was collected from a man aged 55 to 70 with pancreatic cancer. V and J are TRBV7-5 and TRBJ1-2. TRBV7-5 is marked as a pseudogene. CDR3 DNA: TGTGCCAGAAGCCCAAAGCGAGTGCGAAATTACTACTATGGCTACACCTTC. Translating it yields CARSPKRVRNYYYGYTF.